This TCR beta chain was observed in a study of blood T cell repertoires in COVID-19. Concerning this clone itself: Other DNA sequences from this sample encode an identical CDR3 as well.

The CDR3 has 13 amino acids. With 5 bases removed from V and 0 bases from J, the gap between germline ends came to 7 bases. Per germline, CDR1 MDHEN and CDR2 SYDVKM. Sequenced by immunoSEQ multiplex PCR; TCRdb stores in-frame clones only, minus some. The table records a few hundred thousand clones, around 85% of them present only once. Sequences were obtained from PBMCs or T cells enriched from blood (not recorded which). This TCR came from a woman between 50 and 59 years old who had recovered from COVID-19. This chain joins TRBV28 and TRBJ1-1; D gene uncertain. The CDR3 reads CASSRYMNTEAFF. The DNA for the CDR3 is TGTGCCAGCAGTCGTTATATGAACACTGAAGCTTTCTTT.